Below are 2 T cell receptor beta chains sequenced from a single sample in a study of blood T cell repertoires in COVID-19. Assay used: immunoSEQ multiplex PCR; TCRdb lists only in-frame clones, some missing. The profile shows tens of thousands of clones, under 85% of them singletons. Sequencing was performed on peripheral blood. The source of these receptors is a man between 65 and 85 years old with acute or convalescent COVID-19.

The count of this clone is one. The chain recombines TRBV5-5 with TRBJ1-3; D gene unclear. V shed 0 bases and J shed 5 bases, with 12 bases lying between them. CDR3 length equals 15 residues. Germline V gene sequence: CDR1 SGHKS, CDR2 YYEKEE (reference sequence). This CDR3 reads CASSLDTGFRNTIYF. The CDR3, as DNA: TGTGCCAGCAGCTTGGATACGGGATTCAGAAACACCATATATTTT. The complete variable domain, with remaining parts taken from reference TRBV5-5 and TRBJ1-3, reads DAGVTQSPTHLIKTRGQQVTLRCSPISGHKSVSWYQQVLGQGPQFIFQYYEKEERGRGNFPDRFSARQFPNYSSELNVNALLLGDSALYLCASSLDTGFRNTIYFGEGSWLTVV.

As concerns this clone: The junction and the germline gene differ at one end; a read error may be behind it. J is TRBJ2-1 and V is TRBV3-1 (or the pseudogene TRBV3-2), with 8 bases aligning to TRBD2. The germline gives CDR1 LGHDT, CDR2 YNNKEL (reference sequence). The CDR3 length is 15 residues. CDR3 in DNA: TGTGCCAGCAGTCAAGCGGGAGTCTCGTACAATGAGCAGTTCTTC. It translates to CASSQAGVSYNEQFF.